The text below deals with one T cell receptor (beta chain). The antigen is undetermined. Its ends do not fully match the called genes, so a read error is possible. The sample originates from a study of cytomegalovirus exposure and HLA in healthy donors. Overall study findings and caveats: The availability of immune exposure information extended only to CMV serostatus. Presence/absence analyses assumed roughly uniform sequencing depth across donors. Later analysis found that TCR beta chains associated with HLA were more clonally expanded than other, equally common chains.

The donors were healthy bone marrow donors. The PCR contained 60 Vbeta and 13 Jbeta primers. Generated by immunoSEQ multiplex PCR, the TCRdb table keeps only in-frame clones and is missing some. The sample includes approximately 150,000 clones, nearly 90% seen only once; the top ten take 0.51%. Germline loops: CDR1 SEHNR, CDR2 FQNEAQ (reference sequence). This CDR3 has 12 amino acids. This receptor was obtained from a woman aged 35 to 49 in good health and CMV-seronegative. Sequenced input: PBMCs. The chain recombines TRBV7-9 with TRBJ2-5; no firm D call. The CDR3 sequence: CSSSLAPETQYF. The CDR3 DNA follows: TGTTCCAGCAGCTTAGCCCCGGAGACCCAGTACTTC.